This T cell receptor (beta chain) comes out of a study of T cells after yellow fever vaccination. As for the study in general: Fractions low in cell number were prepared with SMART-Seq v4 Ultra Low Input.

5'RACE template switching added a universal primer site and UMIs to TCR cDNA. MiXCR, run by TCRdb on the 5' RACE reads, gives a single entry per CDR3 protein. Of some 200,000 distinct CDR3 sequences listed, about 3% are singletons. With 6 bases removed from V and 2 bases from J, the gap between germline ends came to 20 bases. The CDR3 has 17 residues. CDR1 and CDR2 (germline): MDHEN, SYDVKM. Sample: CD4+ T cells sorted from PBMCs, taken 10 days after the yellow fever booster vaccination. The rearrangement uses TRBV28 and TRBJ1-5; no definite D call. The TCR was taken from a man aged 18 to 30 who received the YFV17D yellow fever vaccine. CDR3 sequence reads: CASRPTRPAVGNQPQHF. In DNA form, the CDR3 reads TGTGCCAGCAGACCTACCCGACCTGCCGTGGGCAATCAGCCCCAGCATTTT.